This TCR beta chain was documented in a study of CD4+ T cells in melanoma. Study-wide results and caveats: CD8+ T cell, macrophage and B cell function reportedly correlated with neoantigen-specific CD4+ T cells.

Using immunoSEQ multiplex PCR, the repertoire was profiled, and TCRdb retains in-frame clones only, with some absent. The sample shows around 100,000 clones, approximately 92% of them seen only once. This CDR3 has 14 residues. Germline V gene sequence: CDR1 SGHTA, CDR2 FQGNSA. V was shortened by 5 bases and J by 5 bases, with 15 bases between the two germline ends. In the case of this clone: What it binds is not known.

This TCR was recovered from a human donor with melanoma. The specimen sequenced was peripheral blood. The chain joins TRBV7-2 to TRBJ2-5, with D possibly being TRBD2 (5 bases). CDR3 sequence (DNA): TGTGCCAGCAGCCCCCTTTTGCCGGGGGAGACCCAGTACTTC. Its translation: CASSPLLPGETQYF.